These 23 T cell receptor beta chains originate from one sample sequenced in a study of blood T cell repertoires in COVID-19. The protocol was immunoSEQ multiplex PCR, while the TCRdb copy is restricted to in-frame clones and leaves out a portion. This sample has about 120,000 clones, with about 80% found just once. The sequencing sample was made of peripheral blood. Receptor source: a man in his 70s with active or convalescent COVID-19.

CDR3 in amino acids: CASSPFRGADGYTF. CDR3 in DNA: TGTGCCAGCTCACCTTTCCGGGGGGCGGATGGCTACACCTTC. This rearrangement joins TRBV18 to TRBJ1-2; maybe TRBD1 (6 bases). The CDR3 runs to 14 residues. CDR1 is KGHSH and CDR2 is LQKENI in the germline V gene. The V gene lost 3 bases and the J gene lost 6 bases, with 14 bases spanning the gap. The complete variable domain, with remaining parts taken from reference TRBV18 and TRBJ1-2, reads NAGVMQNPRHLVRRRGQEARLRCSPMKGHSHVYWYRQLPEEGLKFMVYLQKENIIDESGMPKERFSAEFPKEGPSILRIQQVVRGDSAAYFCASSPFRGADGYTFGSGTRLTVV.

The chain carries TRBV7-2 and TRBJ1-4; no clear D. The ends were cut back, 2 bases at V and 4 bases at J, with 11 bases in the middle. CDR3 length: 15 amino acids. CDR1 and CDR2 from the germline V gene are SGHTA and FQGNSA. The CDR3 DNA sequence: TGTGCCAGCAGCTTAACCCTGCGGGATAATGAAAAACTGTTTTTT. Its protein product is CASSLTLRDNEKLFF. Looking up the rest from reference TRBV7-2 and TRBJ1-4 gives the full variable domain: GAGVSQSPSNKVTEKGKDVELRCDPISGHTALYWYRQSLGQGLEFLIYFQGNSAPDKSGLPSDRFSAERTGGSVSTLTIQRTQQEDSAVYLCASSLTLRDNEKLFFGSGTQLSVL.

The V call is TRBV11-3, the J call TRBJ1-5; tentative D call: TRBD1 (5 bases). Germline-derived CDR1 and CDR2 are SGHNT and YENEEA. The CDR3 is 13 residues long. Trimming took off 5 bases at V and 5 bases at J, with 10 bases between the two ends. The CDR3 region is CASSQGVYQPQHF. The CDR3 region has the DNA TGTGCCAGCAGCCAAGGGGTTTATCAGCCCCAGCATTTT.

The chain is built from TRBV11-3 and TRBJ2-7; maybe TRBD1 (6 bases). In germline, CDR1 is SGHNT, CDR2 YENEEA. CDR3 length: 16 residues. Trimming shortened V by 3 bases and J by 7 bases, and 22 bases separated the two germline ends. CDR3 bases: TGTGCCAGCAGCTTCATGTCTAGTTTTGCGACAGGTGAGCAGTACTTC. As protein: CASSFMSSFATGEQYF.

The chain recombines TRBV5-6 with TRBJ1-5, with 8 bases that match TRBD1. J lost 5 bases, V lost 2 bases, and 6 bases had no gene match. Germline assignment: CDR1 SGHDT and CDR2 YYEEEE. The CDR3 length is 15 residues. The CDR3 spells CASSFRRGRDQPQHF. The CDR3, as DNA: TGTGCCAGCAGCTTTCGCAGGGGGCGCGATCAGCCCCAGCATTTT.

The rearrangement uses TRBV9 and TRBJ1-5; 8 bases line up with TRBD1. With 2 bases clipped from V and 6 bases from J, the junction kept 4 bases outside the gene matches. Per the germline V gene, CDR1 is SGDLS and CDR2 is YYNGEE. This CDR3 spans 14 amino acids. The chain's CDR3 is CASSVGQGGQPQHF. Written as DNA, the CDR3 is TGTGCCAGCAGCGTTGGACAGGGAGGTCAGCCCCAGCATTTT.

The CDR3 reads CASSRTERTTEAFF. The CDR3 DNA follows: TGTGCCAGTAGTCGGACAGAAAGAACAACTGAAGCTTTCTTT. The chain links TRBV19 to TRBJ1-1, with a weak D call TRBD1 (6 bases). Germline CDR1 reads LNHDA; CDR2 reads SQIVND (reference sequence). V was cut by 5 bases and J by 5 bases, with 15 bases left in between. This CDR3 comprises 14 residues.

This clone was detected only a few times. The V call is TRBV3-1 (or the pseudogene TRBV3-2), the J call TRBJ2-1; D remains unclear. The germline V gene encodes CDR1 LGHDT and CDR2 YNNKEL (reference sequence). V was cut by 1 base and J by 4 bases, with 5 bases left in between. There are 13 residues in the CDR3. CDR3 sequence (DNA): TGTGCCAGCAGCCAAGGACTTTACAATGAGCAGTTCTTC. This codes for CASSQGLYNEQFF.

The chain links TRBV7-2 to TRBJ2-2, with D possibly TRBD1 on 7 matching bases. The V gene lost 3 bases and the J gene lost 2 bases, with 13 bases spanning the gap. Germline values: CDR1 SGHTA, CDR2 FQGNSA. This CDR3 region has 16 residues. CDR3 bases: TGTGCCAGCAGCTTTCCCAGGGGGGTTAACACCGGGGAGCTGTTTTTT. It translates to CASSFPRGVNTGELFF.

The CDR3 sequence is CASSLDRGRTGELFF. Written as DNA, the CDR3 is TGTGCCAGCAGCTTAGATAGGGGGCGCACCGGGGAGCTGTTTTTT. The chain combines TRBV7-2 with TRBJ2-2; 7 bases are shared with TRBD1. Germline lookup yields CDR1 SGHTA and CDR2 FQGNSA. Losses at the gene ends were 1 base for V and 4 bases for J; bases not matched to a gene: 3. The length of the CDR3 is 15 residues.

This clone was found a few times. The gene calls are TRBV19 and TRBJ1-3; D remains ambiguous. This CDR3 comprises 14 residues. V shed 2 bases and J shed 0 bases, with 5 bases lying between them. CDR1 LNHDA and CDR2 SQIVND come from the germline V gene (reference sequence). Here the CDR3 reads CASSIQASGNTIYF. CDR3 bases: TGTGCCAGTAGTATACAGGCCTCTGGAAACACCATATATTTT.

V is TRBV7-3 and J is TRBJ2-2; TRBD1 matches at 7 bases. The CDR3 covers 17 residues. The junction had 10 bases not matched to a gene; V was cut back by 6 bases and J by 0 bases. Germline loops: CDR1 SGHTA, CDR2 FQGTGA. The chain's CDR3 is CASSRNRDRANTGELFF. Here the CDR3 DNA reads TGTGCCAGCAGTCGTAACCGGGACAGAGCGAACACCGGGGAGCTGTTTTTT.

V gene TRBV10-3 combines with J gene TRBJ1-5; TRBD1 matches 8 bases. Germline V gene sequence: CDR1 ENHRY, CDR2 SYGVKD. The CDR3 length is 14 residues. With V trimmed by 4 bases and J by 7 bases, 6 bases remained unmatched. The CDR3 DNA is TGTGCCATCAGTGGGACAGGGAATGACCAGCCCCAGCATTTT. This translates into CAISGTGNDQPQHF.

The chain has TRBV11-3 and TRBJ2-1; the D gene is possibly TRBD1 (5 bases). Germline loops: CDR1 SGHNT, CDR2 YENEEA. The CDR3 has 15 amino acids. Trimming removed 1 base at V and 1 base at J, with 8 bases between. The CDR3 reads CASSLVAGSYNEQFF. As DNA, the CDR3 is TGTGCCAGCAGCTTAGTGGCAGGGTCCTACAATGAGCAGTTCTTC.

V is TRBV18 and J is TRBJ1-1; no definite D call. This CDR3 contains 14 residues. Germline lookup yields CDR1 KGHSH and CDR2 LQKENI. The V end lost 4 bases, the J end lost 1 base, and 10 bases lay between the germline ends. As DNA, the CDR3 is TGTGCCAGCTCACTAACGGACTCGAACACTGAAGCTTTCTTT. Translated: CASSLTDSNTEAFF.

V and J are TRBV5-4 and TRBJ2-2; 7 nucleotides line up with TRBD2. Unmatched junction bases numbered 0, after V lost 0 bases and J lost 1 base. CDR1 and CDR2 (germline): SGHNT, YYREEE (reference sequence). This CDR3 region has 15 residues. CDR3 DNA: TGTGCCAGCAGCTTGGAGCGGGGGAACACCGGGGAGCTGTTTTTT. Protein product: CASSLERGNTGELFF.

The chain joins TRBV29-1 to TRBJ1-1; no clear D gene. In germline, CDR1 is SQVTM, CDR2 ANQGSEA. The V end was cut by 6 bases, the J end by 3 bases, with 8 bases between. This CDR3 has 11 residues. Here the CDR3 reads CSVVRDTEAFF. CDR3 sequence (DNA): TGCAGCGTAGTTCGGGACACTGAAGCTTTCTTT.

This clone appeared a single time. This chain uses TRBV5-6 with TRBJ1-1, with a possible D match to TRBD1 (5 bases). Germline CDR1 reads SGHDT; CDR2 reads YYEEEE. Trimming shortened V by 0 bases and J by 8 bases, and 5 bases separated the two germline ends. This CDR3 is built from 11 residues. Written as DNA, the CDR3 is TGTGCCAGCAGCTTGGGGACAGAAGCTTTCTTT. This gives the protein CASSLGTEAFF.

CDR3 loop: CASSFGKIEAFF. The CDR3, as DNA: TGTGCCAGCAGCTTCGGGAAGATTGAAGCTTTCTTT. J is TRBJ1-1 and V is TRBV11-3; D remains unclear. This CDR3 comprises 12 residues. Germline V CDR1 and CDR2: SGHNT, YENEEA. V was pared by 3 bases and J by 7 bases, with 9 bases between. The full variable domain, completed using reference TRBV11-3 and TRBJ1-1, is EAGVVQSPRYKIIEKKQPVAFWCNPISGHNTLYWYLQNLGQGPELLIRYENEEAVDDSQLPKDRFSAERLKGVDSTLKIQPAELGDSAVYLCASSFGKIEAFFGQGTRLTVV.

The V call is TRBV10-3, the J call TRBJ1-4, with 9 bases matching TRBD1. The CDR3 consists of 14 residues. Germline trimming cut 10 bases from V and 6 bases from J; bases unmatched to any gene: 9. CDR1 and CDR2 from the germline V gene are ENHRY and SYGVKD. DNA for the CDR3: TGTGCCACCTACGCCGGGACAGGGTATGAAAAACTGTTTTTT. Protein product: CATYAGTGYEKLFF.

The rearrangement uses TRBV29-1 and TRBJ1-1, with TRBD1 identical over 11 bases. Germline CDR1 is SQVTM and CDR2 is ANQGSEA. This CDR3 contains 15 residues. V shed 4 bases and J 4 bases; nucleotides not matched to a gene: 8. The CDR3 nucleotides are TGCAGCGTTGTTCGGGACAGGGGGTTGGGCACTGAAGCTTTCTTT. The encoded protein is CSVVRDRGLGTEAFF.

This CDR3 reads CATSTGNSSGANVLTF. The DNA for the CDR3 is TGTGCCACCTCGACGGGGAATAGCTCTGGGGCCAACGTCCTGACTTTC. The gene calls are TRBV9 and TRBJ2-6, with a weak D call TRBD2 (5 bases). This CDR3 has 16 residues. V lost 9 bases and J 0 bases, leaving 16 bases between the germline ends. Germline V gives CDR1 SGDLS, CDR2 YYNGEE.

This clone appeared a single time. V gene TRBV2 combines with J gene TRBJ1-1; D possibly corresponds to TRBD1 (5 bases). The CDR3 runs 12 residues. V was trimmed by 3 bases and J by 5 bases, leaving 7 bases between them. The germline CDR1 and CDR2 sequences are SNHLY and FYNNEI. CDR3 nucleotide sequence: TGTGCCAGCAGTGACGGGGGTACTGAAGCTTTCTTT. This sequence encodes CASSDGGTEAFF.